The rows below give T cell receptor beta chains drawn from one sample of a study of cytomegalovirus exposure and HLA in healthy donors. Assay: immunoSEQ multiplex PCR; the TCRdb copy retains only in-frame clones and omits some. The sample data list about 87,000 clones. Sequencing input: PBMCs. The receptor source for this set is a middle-aged man in good health and CMV-seropositive. CDR3s include the opening cysteine and the closing phenylalanine or tryptophan. Each record gives: J gene, D gene, V gene, CDR3 DNA, CDR3 protein. The D gene is left open where the match is weak.

TRBJ1-1,TRBD1,TRBV7-2,TGTGCCAGCAGCCCCGACAGGGGAGGCACTGAAGCTTTCTTT,CASSPDRGGTEAFF
TRBJ1-2,-,TRBV5-1,TGCGCCAGCAGGGCAGGGTCTAACTATGGCTACACCTTC,CASRAGSNYGYTF
TRBJ1-2,TRBD1,TRBV7-9,TGTGCCAGCAGCGTTTCAGGAGGGGGCGACTATGGCTACACCTTC,CASSVSGGGDYGYTF
TRBJ2-3,TRBD2,TRBV7-2,TGTGCCAGCAGCCCTGGACTAGCGGGCGGGGATACGCAGTATTTT,CASSPGLAGGDTQYF
TRBJ1-4,-,TRBV4-2,TGTGCCAGCAGCCAACTACAAGGGGGGGGCCTCTTTGGGAAACTGTTTTTT,CASSQLQGGGLFGKLFF
TRBJ1-1,-,TRBV29-1,TGCAGCGTTGGCAGGGGACCTGTGAAAGAAGCTTTCTTT,CSVGRGPVKEAFF
TRBJ2-2,-,TRBV11-3,TGTGCCAGCAGATTCGACCGAGGAGGGGAGCTGTTTTTT,CASRFDRGGELFF
TRBJ1-6,-,TRBV6-1,TGTGCCAGCAGTCCCCCGGGAGGTTCACCCCTCCACTTT,CASSPPGGSPLHF
TRBJ1-2,-,TRBV5-4,TGTGCCAGCAGCCCTAAACCGGGATCCCGGCACCTCCCCTATGGCTACACCTTC,CASSPKPGSRHLPYGYTF
TRBJ1-3,-,TRBV11-2,TGTGCCAGCAGATCCCCTTTTGTGGGAAACACCATATATTTT,CASRSPFVGNTIYF